These 3 T cell receptor beta chains came from one sample sequenced in a study of cytotoxic CD8 clonotypes in ibrutinib-treated CLL. The method was immunoSEQ multiplex PCR; TCRdb's version includes in-frame clones alone and lacks a portion of them. This table has approximately 350,000 clones, roughly 67% appearing once. Here the sequenced sample was PBMCs, taken after 36 months of ibrutinib treatment. Receptors were obtained from a human donor with chronic lymphocytic leukemia.

J is TRBJ1-1 and V is TRBV9; TRBD1 is a possible D gene (6 bases). The V and J ends lost 3 bases and 2 bases respectively, with 11 bases between them. The germline V gene encodes CDR1 SGDLS and CDR2 YYNGEE. The CDR3 contains 14 residues. CDR3: CASSAMGANTEAFF. In DNA form, the CDR3 reads TGTGCCAGCAGCGCTATGGGGGCAAACACTGAAGCTTTCTTT.

The J gene is TRBJ2-1, the V gene TRBV5-1; 8 bases are shared with TRBD1. The CDR3 extends over 15 amino acids. V was clipped by 1 base and J by 8 bases; unmatched bases: 8. Looked up from germline, CDR1 is SGHRS and CDR2 is YFSETQ. The DNA of the CDR3 is TGCGCCAGCAGCTTGCAGGACAGGGAGTTTGATGAGCAGTTCTTC. This translates into CASSLQDREFDEQFF.

This chain joins TRBV20-1 and TRBJ2-7, with D possibly matching TRBD1 (6 bases). This CDR3 region has 11 residues. Germline CDR1 and CDR2: DFQATT and SNEGSKA (reference sequence). Between the trimmed V and J ends, which lost 5 bases and 3 bases, there was a span of 8 bases. The CDR3 here is CSAWDIYEQYF. CDR3 in DNA: TGCAGTGCTTGGGACATCTACGAGCAGTACTTC.